The present T cell receptor beta chain was sequenced within a study of T cell responses to AZD1222 COVID-19 vaccine. Repertoires were generated with immunoSEQ multiplex PCR, while TCRdb's copy carries only in-frame clones and drops some. The sample has roughly 200,000 clones, approximately 95% seen once. With respect to this clone: Its antigen is as yet unknown.

CDR1 is KGHSH, CDR2 LQKENI, per germline. The CDR3 spans 15 residues. With 3 bases clipped from V and 1 base from J, the junction kept 3 bases outside the gene matches. Points from the study as a whole: Spike-specific TCR breadth and depth rose after two AZD1222 doses. Only a handful of AZD1222 recipients, several in all, had baseline seropositivity.

The sequence derives from an adult who received the MenACWY meningococcal vaccine as a control. The chain recombines TRBV18 with TRBJ2-7; 10 bases fit TRBD2. The material was peripheral blood, obtained 28 days after the second dose of the MenACWY control vaccine. DNA of the CDR3: TGTGCCAGCTCACCGGCTAGCGGGGGTTCCTACGAGCAGTACTTC. Translation: CASSPASGGSYEQYF.